These T cell receptor beta chains were read from a single sample in a study of T-cell reconstitution after alpha-beta-depleted transplantation in children. Via MiXCR, TCRdb re-called the PCR reads, giving one row per CDR3 protein. Here the sample spans over 100,000 distinct CDR3 sequences, around 5.9% being singletons. The sequences come from PBMCs, mostly from graft donor cells, collected 60 days after TCRalphabeta/CD19-depleted stem cell transplant. The receptors were sampled from a female patient aged 2-10 years who had a stem cell transplant for Fanconi anemia, so the T cells may come from the graft donor. CDR3s include the opening cysteine and the closing phenylalanine or tryptophan. The D gene is left open where the match is weak. Clone size appears in some rows only: once, few, many, or a class for an expanded clone.

>TRBJ2-3|TRBV29-1|many|-
CSVHRPTDTQYF
TGCAGCGTTCATCGACCCACAGATACGCAGTATTTT
>TRBJ1-4|TRBV7-9|few|-
CASSLTGTNEKLFF
TGTGCCAGCAGCTTAACCGGGACTAATGAAAAACTGTTTTTT
>TRBJ2-1|TRBV24-1|many|TRBD2
CATSDRSGGTSYNEQFF
TGTGCCACCAGTGACCGTAGCGGGGGCACCTCCTACAATGAGCAGTTCTTC
>TRBJ2-5|TRBV18|many|TRBD1
CASSPNYRGQETQYF
TGTGCCAGCTCACCAAATTACAGGGGGCAAGAGACCCAGTACTTC
>TRBJ2-1|TRBV7-3|few|TRBD2
CASSPSGRSYNEQFF
TGTGCCAGCAGCCCCAGCGGGAGGTCCTACAATGAGCAGTTCTTC
>TRBJ1-2|TRBV5-1|-|TRBD1
CASSPDRDNYGYTF
TGCGCCAGCAGCCCGGACAGGGATAACTATGGCTACACCTTC
>TRBJ2-1|TRBV6-5|-|-
CASSYYARAPLNEQFF
TGTGCCAGCAGTTACTACGCGAGAGCCCCTCTGAATGAGCAGTTCTTC
>TRBJ2-3|TRBV29-1|many|-
CSADSLTDTQYF
TGCAGCGCTGACTCCCTCACAGATACGCAGTATTTT
>TRBJ2-7|TRBV4-2|-|TRBD1
CASSQDETGGSEQYF
TGTGCCAGCAGCCAAGACGAGACAGGGGGCTCCGAGCAGTACTTC
>TRBJ1-1|TRBV20-1|many|-
CSVSRTEAFF
TGCAGTGTAAGCCGCACTGAAGCTTTCTTT
>TRBJ1-2|TRBV5-1|-|-
CASRPGIRGNYGYTF
TGCGCCAGCCGGCCCGGGATTAGGGGGAACTATGGCTACACCTTC
>TRBJ2-2|TRBV20-1|many|-
CSAKEGPTGELFF
TGCAGTGCTAAGGAGGGACCAACCGGGGAGCTGTTTTTT
>TRBJ2-7|TRBV12-3/TRBV12-4|many|TRBD2
CASKPTGGSYEQYF
TGTGCCAGCAAACCCACGGGGGGCTCCTACGAGCAGTACTTC
>TRBJ2-7|TRBV7-3|-|-
CASSFGRSYEQYF
TGTGCCAGCAGCTTCGGCAGGAGCTACGAGCAGTACTTC
>TRBJ2-5|TRBV2|-|-
CASFSRDRETQYF
TGTGCCAGCTTTTCGCGGGATCGAGAGACCCAGTACTTC
>TRBJ2-5|TRBV28|many|TRBD2
CASRGTSPIQETQYF
TGTGCCAGCAGGGGGACTAGCCCGATCCAAGAGACCCAGTACTTC